Below, one T cell receptor (beta chain) is given with its context. Produced via immunoSEQ multiplex PCR; TCRdb's table is partial and in-frame only. The top ten hold 9% to 9.5% of the sample, which has tens of thousands of clones, nearly 90% seen once. This CDR3 has 13 amino acids. The germline gives CDR1 MGHDK, CDR2 SYGVNS. V was cut by 8 bases and J by 0 bases, with 10 bases left in between. The data are from a study of blood T cell repertoires in COVID-19. The chain has TRBV25-1 and TRBJ1-1, with D possibly matching TRBD1 (5 bases). The specimen was peripheral blood. This receptor was taken from a human donor in a cohort sampled during active COVID-19. The CDR3 DNA reads as TGTGCCAGCCTGGACACGCTGAACACTGAAGCTTTCTTT. This codes for CASLDTLNTEAFF.